Below, 26 T cell receptor beta chains from the same sample are listed, as sequenced in a study of CD8 T cells in ankylosing spondylitis (dated by TCRdb to the late 2010s). Paper-wide results and their limitations: Blood from ankylosing spondylitis patients appeared to be characterized by a TCR beta motif made up of several highly homologous amino acid variants.

Their cognate antigens are unknown. Library generation was performed with 5' RACE. Sequenced using an Illumina HiSeq 2500. TCRdb handled the public reads itself, with Q25 trimming in fastp and clone calling in MiXCR, and kept productive beta chains. Merged by CDR3 protein, the rows form single entries marked with the most common genes and DNA. The sample includes 350,000 to 550,000 distinct CDR3 sequences, with roughly a quarter observed a single time. The ten largest make up roughly 0.8% of the sample. Specimen: blood, either unsorted or a sorted T cell fraction (not recorded which). The receptors here all came from a male donor with ankylosing spondylitis.

This clonotype has just a few counts. The chain carries TRBV12-3 or TRBV12-4 and TRBJ2-5; TRBD2 matches 10 bases. This CDR3 is 16 amino acids long. The V segment lost 3 bases and the J segment 5 bases; nucleotides outside the gene matches: 9. The CDR3 here is CASSFRLAGVGETQYF. DNA of the CDR3: TGTGCCAGCAGTTTTCGGCTAGCGGGAGTCGGTGAGACCCAGTACTTC.

The CDR3, as DNA: TGTGCCAGCAGCCAAGGGATCGGACAGGGGTACAATGAGCAGTTCTTC. Its protein is CASSQGIGQGYNEQFF. The chain joins TRBV4-2 to TRBJ2-1; the match to TRBD1 covers 9 bases. This CDR3 contains 16 residues. Unmatched junction bases numbered 5, after V lost 1 base and J lost 4 bases. CDR1 and CDR2 (germline): LGHNA, YNFKEQ.

The chain joins TRBV12-3 or TRBV12-4 to TRBJ1-1; no clear D gene. CDR3 length equals 13 residues. Trimming cost V 0 bases and J 11 bases, with 13 bases left between them. Here the CDR3 DNA reads TGTGCCAGCAGTTTAGCGCAAGACCGAGGCGCTTTCTTT. It translates to CASSLAQDRGAFF.

The chain couples TRBV20-1 to TRBJ2-3; unclear D gene. CDR1 and CDR2 (germline): DFQATT, SNEGSKA (reference sequence). The V end lost 3 bases, the J end lost 1 base, and 11 bases lay between the germline ends. The CDR3 runs to 14 residues. CDR3 coding DNA: TGCAGTGCTAGTCCGATCCAGCGCACAGATACGCAGTATTTT. This codes for CSASPIQRTDTQYF.

This chain connects TRBV20-1 to TRBJ2-1, with 9 bases aligning to TRBD2. Per the germline V gene, CDR1 is DFQATT and CDR2 is SNEGSKA (reference sequence). This CDR3 has 15 amino acids. V gave up 3 bases and J gave up 8 bases; unmatched junction bases: 11. The CDR3 spells CSASDRREGLDEQFF. The CDR3 DNA is TGCAGTGCTAGCGATCGGCGGGAGGGCCTCGATGAGCAGTTCTTC.

The CDR3 reads CASSPPGEVYNEQFF. DNA for the CDR3: TGTGCCAGCAGCCCCCCGGGAGAAGTCTACAATGAGCAGTTCTTC. The chain recombines TRBV7-2 with TRBJ2-1; maybe TRBD2 (6 bases). V shed 5 bases and J shed 3 bases, with 14 bases lying between them. Germline loops: CDR1 SGHTA, CDR2 FQGNSA. This CDR3 has 15 amino acids. The whole variable domain, remainder taken from reference TRBV7-2 and TRBJ2-1, is GAGVSQSPSNKVTEKGKDVELRCDPISGHTALYWYRQSLGQGLEFLIYFQGNSAPDKSGLPSDRFSAERTGGSVSTLTIQRTQQEDSAVYLCASSPPGEVYNEQFFGPGTRLTVL.

This clonotype has a handful of counts. The J gene is TRBJ2-7, the V gene TRBV24-1, with 13 bases fitting TRBD2. The CDR3 is 15 residues long. The V gene end was trimmed by 3 bases and the J gene end by 8 bases; junction bases not matched to a gene: 6. Germline CDR1 KGHDR, CDR2 SFDVKD. The CDR3, as DNA: TGTGCCACCAGTGATGGCGGGACTAGCGGGACCAAGCAGTACTTC. It translates to CATSDGGTSGTKQYF.

This clonotype was counted between two and nine times. The rearrangement joins TRBV20-1 to TRBJ1-3; perhaps TRBD1 as D (5 bases). CDR3 length: 15 amino acids. From germline, CDR1 is DFQATT and CDR2 SNEGSKA (reference sequence). With 5 bases removed from V and 0 bases from J, the gap between germline ends came to 14 bases. The CDR3 loop reads CSAWGLGSSGNTIYF. CDR3 coding DNA: TGCAGTGCTTGGGGACTTGGGAGCTCTGGAAACACCATATATTTT.

The chain employs TRBV20-1 and TRBJ2-3, with TRBD1 matching 7 bases. The CDR3 totals 14 residues. The V segment lost 4 bases and the J segment 4 bases; nucleotides outside the gene matches: 8. Germline values: CDR1 DFQATT, CDR2 SNEGSKA (reference sequence). The CDR3, as DNA: TGCAGTGCTATACGAAGACAGGGCCCAGATACGCAGTATTTT. Its protein is CSAIRRQGPDTQYF.

The chain couples TRBV5-6 to TRBJ1-1; a possible D gene is TRBD1 (5 bases). The CDR3 totals 16 residues. Germline assignment: CDR1 SGHDT and CDR2 YYEEEE. The V end was cut by 3 bases, the J end by 2 bases, with 17 bases between. The CDR3 loop reads CASSWGAGAGNTEAFF. CDR3 bases: TGTGCCAGCAGCTGGGGTGCCGGGGCAGGCAACACTGAAGCTTTCTTT.

This clonotype was picked up a small number of times. This chain joins TRBV2 and TRBJ2-5; 8 bases agree with TRBD2. The germline gives CDR1 SNHLY, CDR2 FYNNEI. The CDR3 is made up of 14 amino acids. V gave up 5 bases and J gave up 4 bases; unmatched junction bases: 6. The CDR3 DNA reads as TGTGCCAGCAGTTATGGACTAGCAGGAGAGACCCAGTACTTC. This codes for CASSYGLAGETQYF.

In DNA, the CDR3 is TGTGCCAGCAGCTTAACACCATGGGCAGATACGCAGTATTTT. Translating it yields CASSLTPWADTQYF. The chain is built from TRBV7-2 and TRBJ2-3; D is unresolved. V lost 2 bases, J lost 4 bases, and 10 bases lay in between. Germline CDR1 is SGHTA and CDR2 is FQGNSA. The CDR3 extends over 14 amino acids.

The chain combines TRBV10-3 with TRBJ2-7; tentative D call: TRBD1 (6 bases). This CDR3 spans 16 amino acids. Looked up from germline, CDR1 is ENHRY and CDR2 is SYGVKD. Between the trimmed V and J ends, which lost 0 bases and 2 bases, there was a span of 14 bases. The CDR3 spells CAISESWQGIPYEQYF. CDR3 nucleotide sequence: TGTGCCATCAGTGAGTCGTGGCAGGGGATTCCCTACGAGCAGTACTTC.

The CDR3 DNA is TGTGCCAGCAGTCCATCGCGGGGCTACACCTTC. Translated: CASSPSRGYTF. The V and J genes are TRBV12-3 or TRBV12-4 and TRBJ1-2; no clear D gene. This CDR3 contains 11 residues. V lost 5 bases, J lost 8 bases, and 9 bases lay in between.

The chain is built from TRBV7-9 and TRBJ2-7, with D possibly matching TRBD2 (5 bases). CDR3 size: 13 residues. CDR1 SEHNR and CDR2 FQNEAQ come from the germline V gene (reference sequence). The V and J ends lost 5 bases and 6 bases respectively, with 14 bases between them. The CDR3 bases are TGTGCCAGCAGCGCTGCCGGGATTCCCGAGCAGTACGTC. It codes for CASSAAGIPEQYV.

The chain recombines TRBV20-1 with TRBJ2-2; maybe TRBD1 (5 bases). Deletions cut 0 bases from V and 5 bases from J, with 10 bases between. From germline, CDR1 is DFQATT and CDR2 SNEGSKA (reference sequence). This CDR3 comprises 14 residues. CDR3 region: CSAREAGLTGELFF. CDR3 DNA sequence: TGCAGTGCTAGAGAGGCAGGGCTAACCGGGGAGCTGTTTTTT.

This chain joins TRBV5-1 and TRBJ1-1; D not resolved. CDR1 SGHRS and CDR2 YFSETQ come from the germline V gene. The germline V and J ends were trimmed by 7 bases and 8 bases, with 9 bases remaining between them. The CDR3 has 10 amino acids. CDR3: CASESSEAFF. The CDR3 DNA is TGCGCCAGCGAAAGCTCCGAAGCTTTCTTT.

This clonotype was observed many times. The chain employs TRBV5-1 and TRBJ2-3; 7 bases fit TRBD2. Germline V gene sequence: CDR1 SGHRS, CDR2 YFSETQ. The V gene end was trimmed by 5 bases and the J gene end by 2 bases; junction bases not matched to a gene: 11. This CDR3 contains 16 residues. The CDR3 DNA sequence: TGCGCCAGCAGTCGACTAGCCCCTAGGTCCACAGATACGCAGTATTTT. Amino acid sequence: CASSRLAPRSTDTQYF.

This clonotype was counted between two and nine times. DNA for the CDR3: TGCAGTGCTAGAGAGGGGGGTCCCTCCTACGAGCAGTACTTC. Its translation is CSAREGGPSYEQYF. The chain couples TRBV20-1 to TRBJ2-7; D may be TRBD2 (6 bases). The CDR3 extends over 14 amino acids. Per the germline V gene, CDR1 is DFQATT and CDR2 is SNEGSKA (reference sequence). The V gene lost 0 bases and the J gene lost 0 bases, with 9 bases spanning the gap.

Only a few counts were recorded for this clonotype. The V gene is TRBV3-1, the J gene TRBJ2-1, with D possibly being TRBD2 (5 bases). The CDR3 sequence is 14 residues long. The germline V and J ends were trimmed by 1 base and 6 bases, with 10 bases remaining between them. The germline V gene has CDR1 LGHDT and CDR2 YNNKEL (reference sequence). This CDR3 is CASSQASSSNEQFF. CDR3 sequence (DNA): TGTGCCAGCAGCCAAGCGTCTAGCAGCAATGAGCAGTTCTTC.

This clonotype was found a few times. This chain joins TRBV20-1 and TRBJ2-3; TRBD2 matches at 14 bases. This CDR3 spans 17 amino acids. Germline V lookup: CDR1 DFQATT, CDR2 SNEGSKA (reference sequence). The trim removed 5 bases at V and 8 bases at J, leaving 15 bases unmatched. The CDR3 nucleotides are TGCAGTGCTCAATATAGACTAGCGGGAGGGCCCTCGGCTACGCAGTATTTT. Protein sequence: CSAQYRLAGGPSATQYF.

This clonotype was seen a handful of times. The rearrangement uses TRBV5-6 and TRBJ2-5; D perhaps matches TRBD2 (6 bases). Germline values: CDR1 SGHDT, CDR2 YYEEEE. This CDR3 region has 14 residues. V was trimmed by 0 bases and J by 6 bases, leaving 12 bases between them. The chain's CDR3 is CASSLDGGVKTQYF. The CDR3 DNA is TGTGCCAGCAGCTTGGATGGAGGGGTTAAGACCCAGTACTTC.

This clonotype was seen many times. Relative to the germline gene, one junction end is altered; a read error may explain this. The rearrangement joins TRBV5-4 to TRBJ2-3; D gene unclear. The CDR3 loop spans 14 amino acids. Germline V gene lookup returns CDR1 SGHNT and CDR2 YYREEE (reference sequence). The CDR3 protein is CASSLDPSTDTQYF. CDR3 DNA: TGCGCCAGCAGCTTGGACCCTAGCACAGATACGCAGTATTTT.

The chain recombines TRBV12-3 or TRBV12-4 with TRBJ2-7, with TRBD2 identical over 14 bases. Trimming at V came to 6 bases and at J to 2 bases, leaving 9 bases not matched to a gene. The CDR3 has 17 residues. The CDR3 bases are TGTGCCAGCAGCCCCGGGACTAGCGGGAGTGGGGCCTACGAGCAGTACTTC. It codes for CASSPGTSGSGAYEQYF.

The V gene is TRBV24-1, the J gene TRBJ2-3, with TRBD1 matching over 9 bases. Germline V CDR1 and CDR2: KGHDR, SFDVKD. This CDR3 has 16 amino acids. V was clipped by 2 bases and J by 5 bases; unmatched bases: 7. Here the CDR3 reads CATSDSGQGWGDTQYF. The CDR3 DNA reads as TGTGCCACCAGTGATTCGGGACAGGGTTGGGGAGATACGCAGTATTTT.

This clonotype appeared a few times. This rearrangement joins TRBV5-1 to TRBJ2-2; the D is unclear. The CDR3 totals 13 residues. The V end was cut by 4 bases, the J end by 10 bases, with 14 bases between. Germline V gives CDR1 SGHRS, CDR2 YFSETQ. CDR3 sequence (DNA): TGCGCCAGCAGCACTGGACGGACCTTGGAGCTGTTTTTT. This codes for CASSTGRTLELFF.